This is a list of T cell receptor beta chains from one sample in a study of T cell responses to AZD1222 COVID-19 vaccine. TCRdb's copy holds only in-frame clones and misses some; the assay was immunoSEQ multiplex PCR. Of about 48,000 clones listed, 89% are singletons. The sequencing here drew on peripheral blood, taken 28 days after the second AZD1222 dose. These receptors all stem from an adult who received the AZD1222 COVID-19 vaccine. The CDR3 runs from the conserved cysteine through the conserved F or W. A D gene is named only where the DNA matches it firmly. Some rows have no size entry. The others give once, few or many, or a class for an expanded clone.

J,V,size,D,DNA,CDR3
TRBJ2-3,TRBV9,once,NA,TGTGCCAGCAGCGTTGGGGGCAGGATCACAGATACGCAGTATTTT,CASSVGGRITDTQYF
TRBJ2-7,TRBV28,NA,NA,TGTGCCAGCACCTTGAGTGGCCATACAAACTACGAGCAGTACTTC,CASTLSGHTNYEQYF
TRBJ1-4,TRBV28,NA,NA,TGTGCCAGCAGTTCTTCTACAGGGAAATACAATGAAAAACTGTTTTTT,CASSSSTGKYNEKLFF
TRBJ2-7,TRBV4-2,NA,TRBD2,TGTGCCAGCAGCCAACTAGCGGGAGAGGGGGGGTACGAGCAGTACTTC,CASSQLAGEGGYEQYF
TRBJ1-5,TRBV2,NA,NA,TGTGCCAGCAGTCTCAGGGCGTATGATCAGCCCCAGCATTTT,CASSLRAYDQPQHF
TRBJ2-2,TRBV7-2,NA,NA,TGTGCCAGCAGCTTAGCGGGAGTCACCGGGGAGCTGTTTTTT,CASSLAGVTGELFF
TRBJ1-2,TRBV3-1/TRBV3-2,NA,NA,TGTGCCAGCAGCCAAGATGACGTTGATTCAGGGACGGTCTACACCTTC,CASSQDDVDSGTVYTF
TRBJ2-7,TRBV10-1,NA,TRBD1,TGCGCCAGCAGTGAAACAGGGGCGGGCTACGAGCAGTACTTC,CASSETGAGYEQYF
TRBJ2-6,TRBV7-9,NA,NA,TGTGCCAGCAGCTTACGCTGGGGCGACTCTGGGGCCAACGTCCTGACTTTC,CASSLRWGDSGANVLTF
TRBJ2-7,TRBV29-1,NA,TRBD1,TGCAGCGTAACCAGACAGGGGGCCTTCGAGCAGTACTTC,CSVTRQGAFEQYF
TRBJ1-1,TRBV19,NA,TRBD1,TGTGCCAGTCTTATTGGGACAGGGGGCCTGGGTACTGAAGCTTTCTTT,CASLIGTGGLGTEAFF
TRBJ1-4,TRBV5-1,NA,NA,TGCGCCAGCAGCCGGGGGAGGATTGGATCTGAAAAACTGTTTTTT,CASSRGRIGSEKLFF
TRBJ2-2,TRBV5-1,NA,NA,TGCGCCAGCAGCTTGGGTCGGGTGAACACCGGGGAGCTGTTTTTT,CASSLGRVNTGELFF
TRBJ2-1,TRBV20-1,NA,NA,TGCAGTGCTGAGTCAGGGGCTGAGCAGTTCTTC,CSAESGAEQFF
TRBJ1-5,TRBV27,NA,TRBD1,TGTGCCAGCAGTCTCCGGACAGGGGTAAATCAGCCCCAGCATTTT,CASSLRTGVNQPQHF
TRBJ2-7,TRBV7-9,few,NA,TGTGCCAGCAACTATCCCGGGGCCTACGAGCAGTACTTC,CASNYPGAYEQYF
TRBJ1-3,TRBV5-1,NA,TRBD1,TGCGCCAGCAGCTCTGGGACAGGGACATCCGGAAACACCATATATTTT,CASSSGTGTSGNTIYF
TRBJ2-7,TRBV28,NA,TRBD1,TGTGCCAGCAGTTTATCTCGGACAGGGGGATACGAGCAGTACTTC,CASSLSRTGGYEQYF
TRBJ1-2,TRBV5-1,NA,NA,TGCGCCAGCAGCTCGACCCCCGGGTATGGCTACACCTTC,CASSSTPGYGYTF
TRBJ2-3,TRBV24-1,once,NA,TGTGCCACCAGTGAGATGACAGGAACGCAGTATTTT,CATSEMTGTQYF
TRBJ2-2,TRBV5-1,NA,TRBD2,TGCGCCAGTTCTCCCCTAGCGGGGGGGAACACCGGGGAGCTGTTTTTT,CASSPLAGGNTGELFF
TRBJ1-5,TRBV19,NA,NA,TGTGCCAGTAGTATAGAGGGGGAGGGACAGCCCCAGCATTTT,CASSIEGEGQPQHF
TRBJ1-3,TRBV11-2,NA,NA,TGTGCCAGCAGCTTATCCCACTCTGGAAACACCATATATTTT,CASSLSHSGNTIYF
TRBJ1-2,TRBV5-6,NA,NA,TGTGCCAGCAGCTTATTCGGACAGAACTATGGCTACACCTTC,CASSLFGQNYGYTF
TRBJ1-2,TRBV4-2,once,NA,TGTGCCAGCAGCCAAGACGTTGGGGGCTACACCTTC,CASSQDVGGYTF
TRBJ1-2,TRBV6-4,NA,TRBD1,TGTGCCAGCAGTAGACAGGGCTCCTATGGCTACACCTTC,CASSRQGSYGYTF